A selection of T cell receptor beta chains follows, all from one sample in a study of blood T cells in healthy people across ages. TCRdb recomputed calls from the 5' RACE reads with MiXCR, one row per CDR3 protein. Among about 1 million distinct CDR3 sequences listed, less than 50% were seen once. Material: blood. The receptors stem from a woman aged 60-75 years in good health. The CDR3 runs from the conserved cysteine through the conserved F or W. Each record gives: J gene, V gene, clone size, D gene, CDR3 DNA, CDR3 protein. A D gene is named only where the DNA matches it firmly. Where a row states a size, it is once, few, many or the class of an expanded clone; other rows omit it.

TRBJ2-5 TRBV2 - TRBD1 TGTGCCAGCAGCGAGACAGGGGCGAGGGGAGAGACCCAGTACTTC CASSETGARGETQYF
TRBJ1-2 TRBV28 - - TGTGCCAGCAGTTTAGGGGCCGTTAACTATGGCTACACCTTC CASSLGAVNYGYTF
TRBJ1-5 TRBV27 few TRBD1 TGTGCCAGCAGTACTAACAGGGGCGGCAATCAGCCCCAGCATTTT CASSTNRGGNQPQHF
TRBJ1-6 TRBV18 - TRBD1 TGTGCCAGCTCACCTCGACAGGGTGATTCACCCCTCCACTTT CASSPRQGDSPLHF
TRBJ1-2 TRBV6-5 many - TGTGCCAGCAGTTCAGGCAGCGACTATGGCTACACCTTC CASSSGSDYGYTF
TRBJ2-5 TRBV7-2 few TRBD2 TGTGCCAGCAGCTCTGGACTAGCGGGCCTCCAAGAGACCCAGTACTTC CASSSGLAGLQETQYF
TRBJ2-6 TRBV27 - - TGTGCCAGCAGCCTCAGGTACCGTTCAGCGAGTCAGAGCTCTGGGGCCAACGTCCTGACTTTC CASSLRYRSASQSSGANVLTF
TRBJ2-7 TRBV6-2/TRBV6-3 few TRBD1 TGTGCCAGCAGTTACTCGGGAAACAGGGGATGGTACGAGCAGTACTTC CASSYSGNRGWYEQYF
TRBJ2-1 TRBV28 - TRBD2 TGTGCCAGCAGTTCAGCTCCGGGGGGGTTACCGCTAAATGAGCAGTTCTTC CASSSAPGGLPLNEQFF
TRBJ1-5 TRBV20-1 once - TGCAGTGCTAGGGTGACACGTAGCAATCAGCCCCAGCATTTT CSARVTRSNQPQHF